These 5 T cell receptor beta chains were all obtained from the same sample, sequenced in a study of regulatory T cells in long-lasting Graves disease. Time point: newly diagnosed GD, antithyroid drugs for less than 3 months. Isolated PBMC RNA provided the starting material for the TCR library. Arm-PCR with iRepertoire HTBI primers amplified the CDR3 regions for these TCR beta libraries. Via MiXCR, TCRdb re-called the multiplex PCR reads, giving one row per CDR3 protein. The table includes some 370,000 distinct CDR3 sequences, 10% to 15% detected once. These sequences were also reported in another study, on T cells in Graves' hyperthyroidism and ophthalmopathy.

The source material was peripheral blood mononuclear cells (PBMCs), sampled at new diagnosis, from a patient treated with antithyroid drugs. These receptors were taken from a woman aged 18-35 years with Graves disease.

This clonotype was observed many times. Sequence at one end of the junction differs from germline and may be a read error. The chain employs TRBV20-1 and TRBJ2-7; a weak D match, TRBD2 (5 bases). Germline-derived CDR1 and CDR2 are DFQATT and SNEGSKA (reference sequence). This CDR3 contains 12 residues. CDR3 sequence (DNA): TGCAGTGCTGGAGACGGGACCTACGAGCAGTACTTC. Translation: CSAGDGTYEQYF.

This clonotype was found many times. The chain joins TRBV7-2 to TRBJ2-7; 9 nucleotides line up with TRBD2. CDR1 is SGHTA, CDR2 FQGNSA, per germline. The V segment lost 2 bases and the J segment 5 bases; nucleotides outside the gene matches: 10. The CDR3 is 16 residues long. The CDR3 DNA sequence: TGTGCCAGCAGCTTATTAGGGGCGGGAGGGCCTAACGAGCAGTACTTC. Translated, it gives CASSLLGAGGPNEQYF.

There are a few counts of this clonotype. The J gene is TRBJ2-7, the V gene TRBV9; no definite D call. Germline V lookup: CDR1 SGDLS, CDR2 YYNGEE. The V and J ends lost 0 bases and 12 bases respectively, with 16 bases between them. The CDR3 extends over 13 amino acids. The CDR3 spells CASSVATRTRLYF. CDR3 nucleotides: TGTGCCAGCAGCGTAGCGACCCGGACGAGGTTGTACTTC.

V is TRBV4-3 and J is TRBJ2-1; the D is unclear. The CDR3 runs 17 residues. Per germline, CDR1 LGHNA and CDR2 YSLEER. V gave up 0 bases and J gave up 9 bases, with 21 bases separating them. CDR3 protein: CASSQDPVVSVPPEQFF. Written as DNA, the CDR3 is TGCGCCAGCAGCCAAGATCCCGTTGTGTCTGTTCCTCCTGAGCAGTTCTTC.

This clonotype was found many times. The chain employs TRBV29-1 and TRBJ1-5; D is unresolved. CDR3 size: 16 residues. CDR1 SQVTM and CDR2 ANQGSEA come from the germline V gene. V was shortened by 1 base and J by 2 bases, with 15 bases between the two germline ends. CDR3 in amino acids: CSVEGQRVEGNQPQHF. Written as DNA, the CDR3 is TGCAGCGTTGAAGGTCAACGGGTGGAGGGCAATCAGCCCCAGCATTTT.